This entry features one TCR beta chain sequence. There is no known antigen for this receptor. No clone much larger than this one lies a single base away; base qualities are absent. The Qiagen DNeasy kit was used to extract genomic DNA both from unsorted PBMCs and from the negatively selected CD4+ and CD8+ fractions. Amplification of TCR beta CDR3 regions was done by immunoSEQ multiplex PCR with primers that anneal to V and J segments. A synthetic immune receptor repertoire was used to minimize amplification bias, and any remaining bias was removed computationally after sequencing. In the original analysis: Custom Python scripts were used to quantify repertoire diversity as the Shannon entropy index. Unsorted, CD4+ and CD8+ repertoires were examined separately, except in combined analyses, for which CD4+ and CD8+ sequences were merged in silico. Clonal expansion was defined as a frequency increase of at least 2-fold after treatment compared with C1D1, and clones undetected at baseline were assigned a pseudocount of 0.5. Singleton clones were defined as clones with 0 or 1 copy at C1D1, and non-singleton clones were defined as clones with 2 or more copies. Clones expanded in unsorted samples were annotated as CD4+, CD8+ or unknown by matching protein sequences in sorted samples from the same patient. Wilcoxon tests were applied to paired samples to test diversity changes from C1D1 to C4D1. TCRdb retrieved this table from immuneACCESS and kept in-frame rearrangements only. Not all clones are present; in checked studies, unresolved V genes account for under half, and no reason is known for the remainder. The DNA was the basis for D and trimming; V, J and clone size are from that table. The table for this sample lists some 23,000 clones; roughly 76% of them were counted only once. The ten largest make up 3% to 4% of the sample.

The data are from a study of PD-1 blockade in classical Hodgkin lymphoma (dated by TCRdb to 2019 to 2021). Regarding the study in general: Nivolumab dosing was 3 mg/kg intravenously every 2 weeks, continuing until either disease progression or unacceptable toxicity. The study used CyTOF and TCR beta sequencing to define a peripheral blood immune signature of response to PD-1 blockade in classical Hodgkin lymphoma. Summary of the overall study and its limitations: CD4+ but not CD8+ TCR diversity rose significantly by C4D1 (p=0.0027 vs p=0.16), most apparent in complete responders (p=0.02). The study was limited to a single clinical trial cohort, and causes of repertoire differences, possibly disease activity or prior therapy, remained undefined. Baseline TCR diversity was reported as lower in newly diagnosed patients than in healthy donors, and lower still in relapsed/refractory patients. Baseline diversity similar to that of newly diagnosed patients was observed in trial patients achieving complete response, whereas significantly lower diversity was observed in partial responders and progressors. Lower diversity was observed in patients in whom nivolumab was started less than 1 year after ASCT, and these patients were excluded from later analyses so that confounding by immune reconstitution would be avoided.

CDR1 SNHLY and CDR2 FYNNEI are derived from the germline V gene. Taken from cysteine to phenylalanine, the CDR3 has 14 residues. Only CDR3 DNA remains: 42 bases, in frame from the first base. The V end loses 2 bases and the J end loses 8 bases, and a stretch of 16 bases separates them. This specimen's time point label, interpreted: cycle 4 day 1 (C4D1), after less than seven weeks of nivolumab. Relapse after autologous stem cell transplantation had occurred in all trial patients, and cohorts A, B and C were distinguished by prior brentuximab vedotin exposure. CD4+ T cells were purified from thawed PBMCs by magnetic negative selection with a Miltenyi CD4+ T cell isolation kit. The trial cohort included roughly 60 patients with relapsed/refractory classical Hodgkin lymphoma, and each patient had a best overall response of complete response, partial response or progressive disease. In the multi-cohort phase II CheckMate 205 trial, trial patients received single-agent nivolumab. An independent review committee assessed best overall response using the 2007 International Working Group response criteria. Trial PBMCs were collected just before the start of nivolumab (C1D1) and during therapy at cycle 2 day 1 and cycle 4 day 1. Peripheral blood was collected in 8 mL Vacutainer Cell Preparation Tubes, from which PBMCs were isolated by centrifugation and then cryopreserved. Purified CD4+ and CD8+ fractions were prepared only for cases where an additional PBMC sample was available. Magnetically labelled cells were depleted on LS columns in a quadroMACS separator, and the flow-through was collected as the purified fraction.

This sequence was found in a human donor with classical Hodgkin lymphoma. The starting material was CD4+ T cells from blood, obtained before the fourth cycle of nivolumab. The chain links TRBV2 with TRBJ2-7; the D segment cannot be called with confidence. The DNA sequence is given as TGTGCCAGCAGTGAAATAACCGGCGGTGCCCAGCAGTACTTC. Translated, it gives CASSEITGGAQQYF. When the CDR3 is completed using the reference TRBV2 and TRBJ2-7 genes on either side, the full variable domain is EPEVTQTPSHQVTQMGQEVILRCVPISNHLYFYWYRQILGQKVEFLVSFYNNEISEKSEIFDDQFSVERPDGSNFTLKIRSTKLEDSAMYFCASSEITGGAQQYFGPGTRLTVT.